This T cell receptor beta chain was captured in a study of blood T cell repertoires in COVID-19. Study background: Whether acute or convalescent, the COVID-19 samples came from the United States, Italy and Spain.

In the original analysis: Amplifying reference gene primers gave estimates of nucleated cell counts. This table comes from immunoSEQ multiplex PCR, and its TCRdb copy is limited to in-frame clones, with some not included. V and J calls and clone size come straight from that table; D and trimming were deduced from the DNA. The sample holds fewer than 250,000 clones, roughly 90% seen once. This receptor was obtained from a man between 65 and 85 years old with acute or convalescent COVID-19. Material: peripheral blood.

CDR3: CASSWTGSLLRSNTGELFF. The DNA of the CDR3 is TGTGCCAGCAGCTGGACTGGTAGCCTCTTACGATCGAACACCGGGGAGCTGTTTTTT. The genes are TRBV5-4 and TRBJ2-2, with a possible D match to TRBD2 (5 bases). With 3 bases removed from V and 0 bases from J, the gap between germline ends came to 21 bases. The CDR3 is 19 residues long. The germline V gene has CDR1 SGHNT and CDR2 YYREEE (reference sequence).